One and the same sample provided the 20 T cell receptor beta chains below, sequenced in a study of T cell changes during pregnancy in multiple sclerosis. Clones were sequenced by immunoSEQ multiplex PCR, and TCRdb holds only the in-frame ones, with some missing. Here the sample spans tens of thousands of clones, approximately 92% being singletons. This specimen was CD4+ T cells from peripheral blood mononuclear cells, taken in the third trimester of pregnancy. The receptors shown here come from a female donor with multiple sclerosis, enrolled in a pregnancy study.

CDR3 DNA sequence: TGTGCCAGCAGCTTAGTATCCAGGGTAGGGGCCAACGTCCTGACTTTC. This gives the protein CASSLVSRVGANVLTF. This sequence joins TRBV11-2 and TRBJ2-6, with a weak D call TRBD1 (5 bases). This CDR3 region has 16 residues. Trimming took off 1 base at V and 4 bases at J, with 11 bases between the two ends. Germline assignment: CDR1 SGHAT and CDR2 FQNNGV.

The sample holds one count of this clone. This sequence joins TRBV5-1 and TRBJ2-5; the D gene is possibly TRBD1 (5 bases). The CDR3 spans 14 residues. V shed 0 bases and J shed 2 bases, with 8 bases lying between them. Germline loops: CDR1 SGHRS, CDR2 YFSETQ. The CDR3 bases are TGCGCCAGCAGCTTGGTGGGGCAGCAAGAGACCCAGTACTTC. This gives the protein CASSLVGQQETQYF.

The chain joins TRBV28 to TRBJ2-5; 12 nucleotides match TRBD2. V trimming: 8 bases; J trimming: 1 base; junction bases outside the gene matches: 8. The germline V gene encodes CDR1 MDHEN and CDR2 SYDVKM. This CDR3 spans 16 amino acids. CDR3 sequence: CASRWTSGAFQETQYF. CDR3 in DNA: TGTGCCAGCCGATGGACTAGCGGGGCCTTCCAAGAGACCCAGTACTTC.

V is TRBV30 and J is TRBJ2-1; D unresolved. Germline V gives CDR1 GTSNPN, CDR2 SVGIG (reference sequence). V dropped 2 bases and J dropped 10 bases, with 12 bases sitting between them. CDR3 size: 12 residues. CDR3 sequence: CAWSYPSPEQFF. The CDR3 nucleotides read TGTGCCTGGAGTTACCCTAGTCCGGAGCAGTTCTTC.

This chain joins TRBV5-4 and TRBJ1-3; D is uncertain. Deletions cut 4 bases from V and 2 bases from J, with 10 bases between. In germline, CDR1 is SGHNT, CDR2 YYREEE (reference sequence). The length of the CDR3 is 14 residues. The DNA for the CDR3 is TGTGCCAGCAGCCTTCCGGGGACTGGAAACACCATATATTTT. Its translation is CASSLPGTGNTIYF.

CDR3 amino acids: CASSLDPQGISSYEQYF. CDR3 sequence (DNA): TGTGCCAGCAGCTTGGACCCCCAGGGGATAAGCTCCTACGAGCAGTACTTC. The genes are TRBV5-4 and TRBJ2-7; perhaps TRBD1 as D (6 bases). Germline CDR1 is SGHNT and CDR2 is YYREEE (reference sequence). V lost 0 bases, J lost 0 bases, and 16 bases lay in between. The CDR3 loop spans 17 amino acids. Combining the CDR3 with reference TRBV5-4 and TRBJ2-7 gives the whole variable domain ETGVTQSPTHLIKTRGQQVTLRCSSQSGHNTVSWYQQALGQGPQFIFQYYREEENGRGNFPPRFSGLQFPNYSSELNVNALELDDSALYLCASSLDPQGISSYEQYFGPGTRLTVT.

The gene calls are TRBV18 and TRBJ1-1; TRBD1 agrees at 8 bases. Losses at the gene ends were 5 bases for V and 6 bases for J; bases not matched to a gene: 8. The CDR3 is 14 residues long. The germline V gene encodes CDR1 KGHSH and CDR2 LQKENI. Written as DNA, the CDR3 is TGTGCCAGCTCATCTCTGGAGACAGGGGCTGAAGCTTTCTTT. It is translated as CASSSLETGAEAFF.

The rearrangement links TRBV15 to TRBJ2-4, with D possibly TRBD2 on 5 matching bases. The CDR3 has 17 residues. V was cut by 2 bases and J by 6 bases, with 20 bases left in between. Germline assignment: CDR1 LNHNV and CDR2 YYDKDF (reference sequence). CDR3 loop: CATSRTRDAVGSNIQYF. DNA of the CDR3: TGTGCCACCAGCAGAACACGGGATGCTGTGGGGTCAAACATTCAGTACTTC.

The chain has TRBV7-8 and TRBJ2-3; 7 bases fit TRBD2. Germline V gene sequence: CDR1 SGHVS, CDR2 FQNEAQ. V trimming: 1 base; J trimming: 5 bases; junction bases outside the gene matches: 12. The CDR3 consists of 17 residues. DNA of the CDR3: TGTGCCAGCAGCTTAGTTTTTCGCGGGAGTGGAGGAGATACGCAGTATTTT. Protein product: CASSLVFRGSGGDTQYF.

This sequence joins TRBV11-2 and TRBJ1-1, with a tentative D call TRBD1 (5 bases). This CDR3 comprises 14 residues. The V gene lost 5 bases and the J gene lost 4 bases, with 14 bases spanning the gap. Looked up from germline, CDR1 is SGHAT and CDR2 is FQNNGV. CDR3 nucleotide sequence: TGTGCCAGCAGCGACATCCGGGGGGGCACTGAAGCTTTCTTT. It codes for CASSDIRGGTEAFF.

The chain links TRBV7-9 to TRBJ2-1; D may be TRBD2 (5 bases). CDR1 and CDR2 (germline): SEHNR, FQNEAQ (reference sequence). Deletions cut 5 bases from V and 5 bases from J, with 19 bases between. There are 16 residues in the CDR3. In nucleotides, the CDR3 is TGTGCCAGCAGCCCAGTAGTAATTGGGCGGGACAATGAGCAGTTCTTC. The encoded protein is CASSPVVIGRDNEQFF. The variable domain in full, with the rest retrieved from reference TRBV7-9 and TRBJ2-1, is DTGVSQNPRHKITKRGQNVTFRCDPISEHNRLYWYRQTLGQGPEFLTYFQNEAQLEKSRLLSDRFSAERPKGSFSTLEIQRTEQGDSAMYLCASSPVVIGRDNEQFFGPGTRLTVL.

This clone was seen only a few times. The CDR3 protein is CATSRQGSDEQYF. The CDR3 region has the DNA TGTGCCACCAGCAGGCAGGGGTCCGACGAGCAGTACTTC. The chain links TRBV15 to TRBJ2-7, with a weak D call TRBD1 (6 bases). The CDR3 is made up of 13 amino acids. The germline gives CDR1 LNHNV, CDR2 YYDKDF (reference sequence). Trimming pared 3 bases from V and 5 bases from J, leaving 11 bases between.

The J gene is TRBJ2-7, the V gene TRBV5-4, with 8 nucleotides matching TRBD2. CDR3 length: 14 amino acids. V lost 4 bases to trimming and J lost 6 bases; unmatched junction nucleotides: 9. The germline CDR1 and CDR2 sequences are SGHNT and YYREEE (reference sequence). The CDR3 reads CASSPRLGGGEQYF. The CDR3 DNA is TGTGCCAGCAGCCCCCGGCTCGGGGGGGGCGAGCAGTACTTC.

CDR3 amino acids: CASSPRGYEQFF. CDR3 bases: TGCGCCAGCAGCCCTAGGGGCTATGAGCAGTTCTTC. The chain couples TRBV5-1 to TRBJ2-1, with D perhaps TRBD1 (5 bases). Germline-derived CDR1 and CDR2 are SGHRS and YFSETQ. The CDR3 length is 12 residues. With 4 bases removed from V and 8 bases from J, the gap between germline ends came to 10 bases.

Regarding this clone: Mismatch with germline at one junction end may stem from a read error. The chain has TRBV7-9 and TRBJ2-7, with TRBD1 identical over 7 bases. CDR3 length: 14 amino acids. Germline-derived CDR1 and CDR2 are SEHNR and FQNEAQ (reference sequence). The CDR3 sequence: CASSFDRAANGVDF. DNA for the CDR3: TGTGCCAGCAGCTTCGACAGGGCGGCAAATGGTGTCGACTTC. Based on the CDR3 plus reference TRBV7-9 and TRBJ2-7, the full variable domain is DTGVSQNPRHKITKRGQNVTFRCDPISEHNRLYWYRQTLGQGPEFLTYFQNEAQLEKSRLLSDRFSAERPKGSFSTLEIQRTEQGDSAMYLCASSFDRAANGVDFGPGTRLTVT.

The CDR3 bases are TGTGCCAGCTCTCAGGTAAGAGAGCAGTACTTC. This codes for CASSQVREQYF. The chain joins TRBV28 to TRBJ2-7; the D is unclear. This CDR3 spans 11 amino acids. Trimming stripped 8 bases from V and 7 bases from J, with 12 bases between. Germline loops: CDR1 MDHEN, CDR2 SYDVKM.

The chain carries TRBV9 and TRBJ2-3; 13 bases are a match to TRBD2. V lost 4 bases, J lost 3 bases, and 5 bases stayed unmatched. Per the germline V gene, CDR1 is SGDLS and CDR2 is YYNGEE. The CDR3 covers 16 residues. The CDR3 DNA is TGTGCCAGCAGCCCTTGGACTAGCGGGGGAACAGATACGCAGTATTTT. This gives the protein CASSPWTSGGTDTQYF.

This clone was seen once. V usage is TRBV5-4 and J usage is TRBJ2-7; D ambiguous. The germline V gene has CDR1 SGHNT and CDR2 YYREEE (reference sequence). The CDR3 is 14 residues long. The germline V and J ends were trimmed by 2 bases and 3 bases, with 12 bases remaining between them. CDR3 region: CASSFGYRDYEQYF. DNA of the CDR3: TGTGCCAGCAGCTTTGGATACAGAGACTACGAGCAGTACTTC.

The chain joins TRBV5-5 to TRBJ1-3; 10 bases align to TRBD1. Germline V lookup: CDR1 SGHKS, CDR2 YYEKEE (reference sequence). V lost 4 bases, J lost 4 bases, and 8 bases stayed unmatched. The CDR3 has 16 amino acids. The DNA for the CDR3 is TGTGCCAGCAGCCGACCGGACAGGGGGTCCGGAAACACCATATATTTT. This gives the protein CASSRPDRGSGNTIYF. The full variable domain, in which reference TRBV5-5 and TRBJ1-3 provide the parts outside the CDR3, is DAGVTQSPTHLIKTRGQQVTLRCSPISGHKSVSWYQQVLGQGPQFIFQYYEKEERGRGNFPDRFSARQFPNYSSELNVNALLLGDSALYLCASSRPDRGSGNTIYFGEGSWLTVV.

The chain joins TRBV28 to TRBJ2-1, with D possibly matching TRBD2 (5 bases). V lost 6 bases and J 8 bases, leaving 11 bases between the germline ends. The CDR3 contains 12 residues. Per the germline V gene, CDR1 is MDHEN and CDR2 is SYDVKM. The CDR3 reads CASSLPRDEQFF. The DNA of the CDR3 is TGTGCCAGCAGCTTACCGCGGGATGAGCAGTTCTTC.